The 21 T cell receptor beta chains in this list originate from one sample, sequenced in a study of T cells in Graves' hyperthyroidism and ophthalmopathy. What was amplified from RNA transcripts were TCR beta CDR3 regions. An initial round of RT-PCR targeting the TCR CDR3 relied on the HTBI primer set. TCRdb recomputed calls from the multiplex PCR reads with MiXCR, one row per CDR3 protein. The table has 300,000 to 500,000 distinct CDR3 sequences, over 13% seen once. Sequencing used blood. Source of these receptors: a man between 45 and 60 years old with Graves' ophthalmopathy.

At least ten counts were recorded for this clonotype. This sequence joins TRBV20-1 and TRBJ2-5; 8 bases are shared with TRBD2. CDR1 and CDR2 from the germline V gene are DFQATT and SNEGSKA (reference sequence). V shed 2 bases, J shed 2 bases, and the junction held 4 bases outside the gene matches. This CDR3 is built from 14 residues. The CDR3 DNA reads as TGCAGTGCTAGAATAGCGGGGATACAAGAGACCCAGTACTTC. Amino acids: CSARIAGIQETQYF.

The chain combines TRBV19 with TRBJ2-1; 12 bases match TRBD2. V trimming: 7 bases; J trimming: 7 bases; junction bases outside the gene matches: 11. Per the germline V gene, CDR1 is LNHDA and CDR2 is SQIVND (reference sequence). The CDR3 has 16 residues. CDR3: CASKTSGSINGNEQFF. Written as DNA, the CDR3 is TGTGCCAGTAAGACTAGCGGGAGTATAAATGGGAATGAGCAGTTCTTC.

In this sample, this clonotype turned up many times. The chain joins TRBV2 to TRBJ2-3, with D perhaps matching TRBD1 (5 bases). The CDR3 is 13 residues long. Germline lookup yields CDR1 SNHLY and CDR2 FYNNEI. The V end lost 5 bases, the J end lost 2 bases, and 8 bases lay between the germline ends. CDR3 sequence reads: CASSTGYTDTQYF. The CDR3 DNA reads TGTGCCAGCAGTACAGGATACACAGATACGCAGTATTTT.

V and J are TRBV20-1 and TRBJ2-1; 8 bases fit TRBD1. This CDR3 is built from 14 residues. The V and J ends lost 5 bases and 8 bases, in that order; junction bases with no gene match: 11. Germline CDR1 and CDR2: DFQATT and SNEGSKA (reference sequence). The CDR3 here is CSAARQGLGDEQFF. The CDR3 bases are TGCAGTGCTGCAAGACAGGGGTTAGGCGATGAGCAGTTCTTC.

In its sample, this clonotype was seen a few times. The chain joins TRBV20-1 to TRBJ1-5; 9 bases line up with TRBD1. This CDR3 is built from 14 residues. V was pared by 1 base and J by 2 bases, with 0 bases of the junction left unmatched. CDR1 and CDR2 from the germline V gene are DFQATT and SNEGSKA (reference sequence). The CDR3 nucleotides are TGCAGTGCTAGAGGACAGGGGGGCAATCAGCCCCAGCATTTT. This translates into CSARGQGGNQPQHF.

This clonotype was recorded at least ten times. The genes are TRBV18 and TRBJ2-7; 8 bases align to TRBD1. Germline V CDR1 and CDR2: KGHSH, LQKENI. V shed 2 bases, J shed 0 bases, and the junction held 9 bases outside the gene matches. The CDR3 is made up of 17 amino acids. CDR3 region: CASSPMRRDRSSYEQYF. In DNA, the CDR3 is TGTGCCAGCTCACCAATGCGAAGGGACAGGAGCTCCTACGAGCAGTACTTC.

The rearrangement uses TRBV12-3 or TRBV12-4 and TRBJ1-4, with D tentatively TRBD1 (5 bases). Trimming left V 1 base short and J 8 bases short, with 14 bases between. The CDR3 totals 15 residues. CDR3 in DNA: TGTGCCAGCAGTTTAGGGGCGGGACGAGGGGAAAAACTGTTTTTT. Protein sequence: CASSLGAGRGEKLFF.

The sample holds many counts of this clonotype. The V call is TRBV7-9, the J call TRBJ2-1, with D possibly called TRBD1 or TRBD2 (5 bases each). The CDR3 length is 17 residues. CDR1 and CDR2 from the germline V gene are SEHNR and FQNEAQ (reference sequence). V shed 6 bases and J shed 0 bases, with 18 bases lying between them. CDR3 in amino acids: CASSTPGRQSSYNEQFF. CDR3 nucleotides: TGTGCCAGCAGTACCCCGGGACGACAAAGCTCCTACAATGAGCAGTTCTTC.

This clonotype has ten or more counts. One junction end does not reproduce the germline sequence, and a read error may be involved. The V gene is TRBV6-2 or TRBV6-3, the J gene TRBJ2-7; 8 bases agree with TRBD2. This CDR3 has 12 amino acids. Germline assignment: CDR1 MNHEY and CDR2 SVGEGT. CDR3 bases: TGTGCCAGCAGTGACTCCGTAGCGGGACAGTACTTC. Translated: CASSDSVAGQYF.

This clonotype was observed many times. V gene TRBV7-2 combines with J gene TRBJ2-3; TRBD2 might be the D (6 bases). Looked up from germline, CDR1 is SGHTA and CDR2 is FQGNSA. The V and J ends lost 5 bases and 7 bases respectively, with 19 bases between them. The CDR3 contains 15 residues. CDR3 region: CASSILAVSLNTQYF. The CDR3 DNA sequence: TGTGCCAGCAGCATACTAGCTGTGAGCCTGAATACGCAGTATTTT.

This clonotype occurred a few times. The rearrangement joins TRBV6-1 to TRBJ2-1; 12 bases match TRBD1. The junction had 26 bases not matched to a gene; V was cut back by 5 bases and J by 9 bases. The CDR3 is made up of 21 amino acids. Germline V gives CDR1 MNHNS, CDR2 SASEGT. CDR3 nucleotides: TGTGCCAGCAGTTATAGTGGCCGAGGGACAGGGGGCACGGGAGGGCGAGGTGAGCAGTTCTTC. As protein: CASSYSGRGTGGTGGRGEQFF.

The chain recombines TRBV5-1 with TRBJ2-2, with 12 nucleotides matching TRBD2. The CDR3 is 15 residues long. V lost 4 bases and J lost 7; bases outside the gene matches: 5. From germline, CDR1 is SGHRS and CDR2 YFSETQ. The CDR3 coding sequence is TGCGCCAGCAGCCCATCACTAGCGGGAGGCGGGGAGCTGTTTTTT. It specifies CASSPSLAGGGELFF.

The table lists this clonotype with many counts. V and J are TRBV27 and TRBJ1-5; TRBD1 is a possible D gene (6 bases). The CDR3 runs 14 residues. The V gene's germline CDR1 is MNHEY and CDR2 SMNVEV (reference sequence). Deletions cut 6 bases from V and 3 bases from J, with 12 bases between. CDR3 loop: CASRTGQNNQPQHF. CDR3 coding DNA: TGTGCCAGCAGAACCGGACAGAACAATCAGCCCCAGCATTTT.

This clonotype has only a few counts. The chain employs TRBV19 and TRBJ2-7, with D uncertain. The CDR3 length is 14 residues. Between the trimmed V and J ends, which lost 1 base and 0 bases, there was a span of 7 bases. The germline V gene encodes CDR1 LNHDA and CDR2 SQIVND (reference sequence). CDR3 protein: CASSIGTPSYEQYF. CDR3 DNA: TGTGCCAGTAGTATAGGGACGCCCTCCTACGAGCAGTACTTC.

This chain joins TRBV10-3 and TRBJ1-2; no clear D gene. The CDR3 sequence is 12 residues long. Germline CDR1 ENHRY, CDR2 SYGVKD. Trimming removed 3 bases at V and 8 bases at J, with 10 bases between. CDR3 DNA: TGTGCCATCAGTGAAGCCCGGGTCGGCTACACCTTC. This translates into CAISEARVGYTF.

This chain connects TRBV29-1 to TRBJ1-1; weak D call: TRBD1 (6 bases). Germline-derived CDR1 and CDR2 are SQVTM and ANQGSEA. This CDR3 has 14 amino acids. V lost 6 bases and J lost 3, with 17 bases in between. As DNA, the CDR3 is TGCAGCGTCGTCCCCAGGGGAGTGGACACTGAAGCTTTCTTT. Its protein is CSVVPRGVDTEAFF. The full variable domain, with the rest looked up from reference TRBV29-1 and TRBJ1-1, is SAVISQKPSRDICQRGTSLTIQCQVDSQVTMMFWYRQQPGQSLTLIATANQGSEATYESGFVIDKFPISRPNLTFSTLTVSNMSPEDSSIYLCSVVPRGVDTEAFFGQGTRLTVV.

Points on this clonotype: This may stem from a read error, because a much larger clone lies one nucleotide away. V and J are TRBV5-1 and TRBJ1-1; D gene ambiguous. Germline CDR1 and CDR2: SGHRS and YFSETQ. The germline V and J ends were trimmed by 3 bases and 1 base, with 16 bases remaining between them. This CDR3 is 16 amino acids long. CDR3 nucleotide sequence: TGCGCCAGCAGCTCGGCTGGCAGGTCTACGAACACTGAAGCTTTCTTT. Protein: CASSSAGRSTNTEAFF. Filled out from reference TRBV5-1 and TRBJ1-1, the complete variable domain reads KAGVTQTPRYLIKTRGQQVTLSCSPISGHRSVSWYQQTPGQGLQFLFEYFSETQRNKGNFPGRFSGRQFSNSRSEMNVSTLELGDSALYLCASSSAGRSTNTEAFFGQGTRLTVV.

This clonotype has only a few counts. The rearrangement uses TRBV6-2 or TRBV6-3 and TRBJ1-5; tentatively, D is TRBD1 (6 bases). V lost 7 bases, J lost 0 bases, and 16 bases lay in between. Germline V gene sequence: CDR1 MNHEY, CDR2 SVGEGT. CDR3 length equals 16 residues. CDR3 sequence reads: CASTPQGSYSNQPQHF. CDR3 in DNA: TGTGCCAGCACCCCGCAGGGGTCCTATAGCAATCAGCCCCAGCATTTT.

There are many counts of this clonotype. The CDR3 nucleotides read TGTGCCAGCAGTTACTCCGGGAGAGTAGGAGAGACCCAGTACTTC. This translates into CASSYSGRVGETQYF. The V and J genes are TRBV6-2 or TRBV6-3 and TRBJ2-5, with a tentative D call TRBD2 (6 bases). Germline-derived CDR1 and CDR2 are MNHEY and SVGEGT. Trimming removed 0 bases from V and 4 bases from J, with 12 bases in between. The CDR3 totals 15 residues.

Ten or more counts support this clonotype. This chain connects TRBV3-1 to TRBJ2-7; no firm D call. This CDR3 has 12 residues. V lost 4 bases to trimming and J lost 2 bases, with 6 bases between them. Germline CDR1 LGHDT, CDR2 YNNKEL (reference sequence). The CDR3 protein is CASSPATYEQYF. CDR3 coding DNA: TGTGCCAGCAGCCCTGCAACCTACGAGCAGTACTTC.

This chain joins TRBV6-2 or TRBV6-3 and TRBJ2-1; 7 nucleotides agree with TRBD2. Germline loops: CDR1 MNHEY, CDR2 SVGEGT. V was pared by 2 bases and J by 3 bases, with 4 bases of the junction left unmatched. The CDR3 extends over 15 amino acids. CDR3 residues: CASSYAGVSYNEQFF. In DNA form, the CDR3 reads TGTGCCAGCAGTTACGCGGGAGTTAGCTACAATGAGCAGTTCTTC.